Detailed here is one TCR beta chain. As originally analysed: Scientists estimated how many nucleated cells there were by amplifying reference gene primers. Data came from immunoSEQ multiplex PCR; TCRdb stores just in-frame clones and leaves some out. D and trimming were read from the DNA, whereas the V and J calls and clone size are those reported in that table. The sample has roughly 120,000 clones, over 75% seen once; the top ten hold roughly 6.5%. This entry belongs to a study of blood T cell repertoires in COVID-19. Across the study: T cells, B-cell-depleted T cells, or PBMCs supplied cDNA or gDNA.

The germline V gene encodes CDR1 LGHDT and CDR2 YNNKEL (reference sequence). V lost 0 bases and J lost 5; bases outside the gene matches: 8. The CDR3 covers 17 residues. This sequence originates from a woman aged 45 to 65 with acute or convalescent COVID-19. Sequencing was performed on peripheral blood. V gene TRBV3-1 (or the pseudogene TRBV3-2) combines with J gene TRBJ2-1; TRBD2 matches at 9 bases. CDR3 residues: CASSQDGGLAGNNEQFF. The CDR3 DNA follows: TGTGCCAGCAGCCAAGATGGGGGGCTAGCGGGGAACAATGAGCAGTTCTTC.